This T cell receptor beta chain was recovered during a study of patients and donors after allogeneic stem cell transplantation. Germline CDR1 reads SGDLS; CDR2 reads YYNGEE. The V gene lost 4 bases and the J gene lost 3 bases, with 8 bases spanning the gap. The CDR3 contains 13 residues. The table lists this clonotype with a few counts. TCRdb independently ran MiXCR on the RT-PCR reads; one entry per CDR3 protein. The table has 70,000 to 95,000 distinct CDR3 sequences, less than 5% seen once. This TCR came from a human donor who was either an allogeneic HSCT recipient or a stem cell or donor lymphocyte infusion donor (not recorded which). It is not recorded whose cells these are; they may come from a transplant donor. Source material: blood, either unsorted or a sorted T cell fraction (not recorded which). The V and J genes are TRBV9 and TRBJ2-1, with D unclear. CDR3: CASSPTNYNEQFF. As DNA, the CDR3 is TGTGCCAGCAGCCCGACGAACTACAATGAGCAGTTCTTC.